This TCR beta chain was documented in a study of sequential checkpoint blockade in melanoma. As for the study in general: 75 to 95 pretreatment tumor DNA samples were TCRβ immunosequenced. Matched biopsies came pretreatment and at week 13 for twenty-two patients.

Treatment of the sample: randomized to nivolumab then ipilimumab (arm A) or the reverse (arm B). None of the patients previously received DNA-damaging chemotherapy. The table came from immunoSEQ multiplex PCR; TCRdb's copy has only in-frame clones and leaves some out. Counted here are about 3,700 clones, 19% occurring once; the ten biggest clones make up about 26%. Germline CDR1 and CDR2: MNHGY and SAAAGT. The V gene lost 4 bases and the J gene lost 1 base, with 13 bases spanning the gap. The length of the CDR3 is 16 residues. The V gene is TRBV6-8, the J gene TRBJ2-2; tentative D call: TRBD1 (6 bases). This clonotype originated in a human donor with melanoma. The specimen comprised tumor tissue (inferred from file names), sampled from a patient given nivolumab and ipilimumab in sequence. The CDR3 is CASSFRGGGNTGELFF. CDR3 in DNA: TGTGCCAGCAGTTTCAGGGGCGGAGGGAACACCGGGGAGCTGTTTTTT.